This record covers a single T cell receptor (beta chain). Its antigen is still unknown. Base qualities are not at hand, and no much larger clone is one base apart. The data stem from a study of blood T cell repertoires in COVID-19 (TCRdb year 2020). Context from the whole study: Samples from collaborators originated in the United States, Italy and Spain and spanned both the acute and convalescent phases of COVID-19. The material from the prospective study consisted of cDNA or gDNA derived from T cells, B-cell-depleted T cells, or PBMCs. Subjects who had been exposed to COVID-19, were actively infected with it, or had recovered from it provided the deeply sampled blood TCRbeta repertoires that made up the dataset. A freely available public database, intended as a resource for researchers studying the immune response to SARS-CoV-2, is where the repertoires were released. The samples were drawn from two sources: the first 160 participants of the ongoing ImmuneRACE study, and 1,200 or so subjects contributed by 6 global collaborators. The sample metadata nearly always contained a de-identified subject ID, COVID-19 status, age in years and sex. Where available, HLA class I and class II types were obtained from metadata supplied by the sample provider rather than from assay-based typing. Results the study describes overall, beyond this receptor: How much clinical and demographic metadata was included differed by source and by participant, and the metadata was provided uncurated.

Spanning cysteine to phenylalanine, the CDR3 consists of 17 amino acids. The CDR3 DNA has 51 bases and is translated from base 1. Reading the germline V gene gives CDR1 SGDLS and CDR2 YYNGEE. The germline V end is reduced by 4 bases and the J end by 4 bases; junction bases left unmatched: 14. The immunoSEQ Assay, a bias-controlled multiplex PCR, was used to amplify TCRbeta CDR3 regions from genomic DNA. The authors processed their data as follows. Within the assay, amplification of reference gene primers was used to estimate how many nucleated cells each sample contained. To quantify the absolute abundance of each unique TCRbeta CDR3 rearrangement, sequence reads were collapsed and filtered. For each sample, productive Simpson clonality was calculated as the square root of Simpson's diversity index over productive rearrangements. TCRdb retrieved this table from immuneACCESS and kept in-frame rearrangements only. Not all clones are present; in checked studies, unresolved V genes account for under half, and no reason is known for the remainder. The V and J calls and the clone size are those of that table, but D and trimming were determined from the DNA. This sample has 20,000 to 25,000 clones in its table, and around nine tenths of those were observed once. The top ten constitute around 29% of the sample.

Each collaborating institution followed its own protocols to collect whole blood in K2EDTA tubes. For TCRbeta analysis, collaborator samples were shipped as frozen whole blood, as isolated PBMCs, or as DNA extracted from either sample type. Recombination joined TRBV9 with TRBJ2-3, with 8 junctional bases fitting TRBD2. The sequencing sample was made of peripheral blood. The source is a woman between 65 and 79 years old with active COVID-19. The DNA sequence follows: TGTGCCAGCAGCCCCCGCGTCCACGGGGGGGCCCCAGATACGCAGTATTTT. Protein translation: CASSPRVHGGAPDTQYF.